The clone carrying this T cell receptor (beta chain) was seen only once. Its antigen is not identified. The data originate from a study of cytotoxic CD8 clonotypes in ibrutinib-treated CLL. General study points: The study found clonality rose at ibrutinib response, then fell toward baseline at progression.

Sequenced by immunoSEQ multiplex PCR; TCRdb stores in-frame clones only, minus some. The sample records over 150,000 clones, 70% to 85% being singletons. Trimming cost V 0 bases and J 6 bases, with 8 bases left between them. The CDR3 is made up of 13 amino acids. Germline CDR1 is MNHEY and CDR2 is SVGAGI. The sample in question was PBMCs, obtained after 12 months of ibrutinib treatment. V gene TRBV6-5 combines with J gene TRBJ1-2; no definite D call. The source of this sequence is a human donor with chronic lymphocytic leukemia. CDR3 coding DNA: TGTGCCAGCAGTTACTCCCGAGGGAATGGCTACACCTTC. The encoded protein is CASSYSRGNGYTF.